These 6 T cell receptor beta chains came from one sample sequenced in a study of somatic mutations in cytotoxic T cells in rheumatoid arthritis. Some clones are missing from TCRdb's copy, which holds only in-frame ones; the method was immunoSEQ multiplex PCR. The table includes roughly 13,000 clones, approximately 69% detected once. Sequencing was carried out using CD8+ T cells sorted from blood. The source is an adult with rheumatoid arthritis.

This clone was seen a single time. The rearrangement joins TRBV9 to TRBJ1-2; 7 nucleotides align to TRBD1. CDR1 is SGDLS, CDR2 YYNGEE, per germline. The CDR3 loop spans 16 amino acids. V lost 0 bases and J lost 7; bases outside the gene matches: 12. The CDR3 sequence: CASSVARQGGLSGYTF. For the CDR3, the DNA is TGTGCCAGCAGCGTAGCTCGACAGGGAGGATTGAGTGGCTACACCTTC.

The V call is TRBV10-3, the J call TRBJ1-1; D remains ambiguous. This CDR3 contains 14 residues. The V gene's germline CDR1 is ENHRY and CDR2 SYGVKD. V was trimmed by 0 bases and J by 1 base, leaving 6 bases between them. This CDR3 reads CAISESAANTEAFF. The CDR3 DNA reads as TGTGCCATCAGTGAGTCAGCAGCGAACACTGAAGCTTTCTTT.

This clone was observed a few times. J is TRBJ1-4 and V is TRBV7-9; 7 nucleotides line up with TRBD1. Germline-derived CDR1 and CDR2 are SEHNR and FQNEAQ (reference sequence). The CDR3 runs 13 residues. Trimming removed 6 bases from V and 6 bases from J; junction bases left unmatched: 4. CDR3 DNA: TGTGCCAGCAGATTCACAGGGGATGAAAAACTGTTTTTT. It yields the protein CASRFTGDEKLFF.

In its sample, this clone was seen once. CDR3 amino acids: CASSSGGYTQYF. CDR3 DNA: TGTGCCAGCAGTTCCGGGGGATATACGCAGTATTTT. The gene calls are TRBV6-5 and TRBJ2-3, with a possible D match to TRBD2 (6 bases). Germline V gives CDR1 MNHEY, CDR2 SVGAGI. The CDR3 spans 12 residues. V was trimmed by 4 bases and J by 7 bases, leaving 9 bases between them.

The J gene is TRBJ1-1, the V gene TRBV25-1; D is perhaps TRBD1 (5 bases). The germline CDR1 and CDR2 sequences are MGHDK and SYGVNS. The CDR3 length is 16 residues. The germline V and J ends were trimmed by 4 bases and 2 bases, with 17 bases remaining between them. CDR3 loop: CASSVGRGGVNTEAFF. As DNA, the CDR3 is TGTGCCAGCAGTGTGGGCCGGGGAGGGGTTAACACTGAAGCTTTCTTT.

The chain links TRBV7-8 to TRBJ2-7; D gene ambiguous. The germline gives CDR1 SGHVS, CDR2 FQNEAQ. The CDR3 has 14 amino acids. The germline V and J ends were trimmed by 1 base and 2 bases, with 9 bases remaining between them. The DNA of the CDR3 is TGTGCCAGCAGCTTAGAGCCAACCACCTACGAGCAGTACTTC. Protein product: CASSLEPTTYEQYF.